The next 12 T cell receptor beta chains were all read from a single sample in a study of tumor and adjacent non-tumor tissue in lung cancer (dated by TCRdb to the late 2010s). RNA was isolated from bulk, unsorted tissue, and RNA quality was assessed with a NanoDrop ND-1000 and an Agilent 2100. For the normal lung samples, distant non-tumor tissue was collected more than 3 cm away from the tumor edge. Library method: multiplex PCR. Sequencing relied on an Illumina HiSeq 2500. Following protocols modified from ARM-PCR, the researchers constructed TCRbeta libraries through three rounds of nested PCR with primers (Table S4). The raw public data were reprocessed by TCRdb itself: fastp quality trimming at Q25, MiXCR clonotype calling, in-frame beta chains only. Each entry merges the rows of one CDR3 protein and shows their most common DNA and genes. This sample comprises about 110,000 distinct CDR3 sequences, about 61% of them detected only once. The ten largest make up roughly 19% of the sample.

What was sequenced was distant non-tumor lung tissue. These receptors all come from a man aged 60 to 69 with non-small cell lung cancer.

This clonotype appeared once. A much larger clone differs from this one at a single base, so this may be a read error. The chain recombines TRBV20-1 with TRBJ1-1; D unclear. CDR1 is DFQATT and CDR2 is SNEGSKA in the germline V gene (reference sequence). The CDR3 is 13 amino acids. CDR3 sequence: CSALADWNTEVFF. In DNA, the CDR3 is TGCAGTGCCTTAGCAGACTGGAACACTGAAGTTTTCTTT.

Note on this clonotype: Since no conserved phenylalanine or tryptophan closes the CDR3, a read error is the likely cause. The CDR3 sequence is CASSLEAGPSYEQYL. CDR3 coding DNA: TGTGCCAGCAGCTTAGAGGCAGGCCCGTCCTACGAGCAGTACCTC. The chain employs TRBV7-9 and TRBJ2-7, with no clear D. The CDR3 has 15 residues. The V and J ends lost 1 base and 1 base respectively, with 11 bases between them. The germline V gene encodes CDR1 SEHNR and CDR2 FQNEAQ (reference sequence).

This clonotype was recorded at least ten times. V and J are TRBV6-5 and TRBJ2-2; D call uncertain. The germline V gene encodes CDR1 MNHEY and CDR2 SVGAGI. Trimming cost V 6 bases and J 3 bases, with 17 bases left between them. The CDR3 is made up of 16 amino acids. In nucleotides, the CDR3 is TGTGCCAGCAGAGTTTCCGGGCCAGGCGACACCGGGGAGCTGTTTTTT. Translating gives CASRVSGPGDTGELFF.

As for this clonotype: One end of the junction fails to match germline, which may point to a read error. DNA of the CDR3: TGTGTCACTAAACAGGGGTTCTCTTACAATGGGCAGTTCTTC. This translates into CVTKQGFSYNGQFF. The chain links TRBV6-2 or TRBV6-3 to TRBJ2-1, with 7 bases aligning to TRBD1. The CDR3 is 14 residues long. Germline CDR1 and CDR2: MNHEY and SVGEGT.

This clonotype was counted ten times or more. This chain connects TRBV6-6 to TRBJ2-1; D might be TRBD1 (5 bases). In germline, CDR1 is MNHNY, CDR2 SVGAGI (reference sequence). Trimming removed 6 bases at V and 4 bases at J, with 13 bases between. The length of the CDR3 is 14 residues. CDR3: CASRTGTAYNEQFF. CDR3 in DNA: TGTGCCAGCAGAACAGGTACGGCTTACAATGAGCAGTTCTTC.

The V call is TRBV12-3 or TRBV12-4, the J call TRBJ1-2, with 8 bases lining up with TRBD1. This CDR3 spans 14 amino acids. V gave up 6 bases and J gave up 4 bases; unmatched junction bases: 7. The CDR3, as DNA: TGTGCCAGCAGATCCGGGACAGGTTCCTATGGCTACACCTTC. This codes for CASRSGTGSYGYTF.

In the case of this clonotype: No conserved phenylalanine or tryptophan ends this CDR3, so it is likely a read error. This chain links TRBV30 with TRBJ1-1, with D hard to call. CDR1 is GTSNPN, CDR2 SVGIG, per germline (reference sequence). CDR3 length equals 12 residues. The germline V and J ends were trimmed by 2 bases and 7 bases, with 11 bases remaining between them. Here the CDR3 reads CAWSTPKIEAFL. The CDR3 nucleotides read TGTGCCTGGAGTACCCCTAAGATTGAAGCTTTCCTT.

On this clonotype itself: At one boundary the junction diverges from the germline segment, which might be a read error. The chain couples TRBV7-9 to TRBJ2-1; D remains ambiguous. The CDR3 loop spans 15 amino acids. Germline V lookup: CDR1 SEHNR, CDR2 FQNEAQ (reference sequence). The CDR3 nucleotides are TGTGACAGCAGCTTATTCTTCCGCTCCTACAATGAGCAGTTCTTC. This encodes CDSSLFFRSYNEQFF. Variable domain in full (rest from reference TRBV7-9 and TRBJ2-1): DTGVSQNPRHKITKRGQNVTFRCDPISEHNRLYWYRQTLGQGPEFLTYFQNEAQLEKSRLLSDRFSAERPKGSFSTLEIQRTEQGDSAMYLCDSSLFFRSYNEQFFGPGTRLTVL.

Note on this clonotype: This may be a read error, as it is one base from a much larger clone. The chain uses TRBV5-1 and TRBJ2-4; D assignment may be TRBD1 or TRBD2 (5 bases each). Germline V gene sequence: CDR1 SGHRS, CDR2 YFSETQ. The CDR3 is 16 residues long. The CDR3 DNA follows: TGCGCCAGCTGCTTGGATGGGACCCAACTTTCCGACATTCAGTACTTC. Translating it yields CASCLDGTQLSDIQYF.

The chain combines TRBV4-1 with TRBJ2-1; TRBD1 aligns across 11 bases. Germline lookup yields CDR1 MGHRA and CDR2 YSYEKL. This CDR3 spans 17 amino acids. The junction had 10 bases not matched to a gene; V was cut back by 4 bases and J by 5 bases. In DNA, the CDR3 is TGCGCCAGCAGCCCGCGGACAGGGGGCCGGGGGGACAATGAGCAGTTCTTC. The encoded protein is CASSPRTGGRGDNEQFF.

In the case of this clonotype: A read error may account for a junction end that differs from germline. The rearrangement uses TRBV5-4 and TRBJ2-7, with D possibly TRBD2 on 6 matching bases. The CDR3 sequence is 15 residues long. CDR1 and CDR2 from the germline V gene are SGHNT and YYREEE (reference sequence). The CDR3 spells CASSSGEAGYYEQHF. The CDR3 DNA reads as TGTGCCAGCAGCTCGGGGGAGGCTGGATACTACGAACAGCACTTC.

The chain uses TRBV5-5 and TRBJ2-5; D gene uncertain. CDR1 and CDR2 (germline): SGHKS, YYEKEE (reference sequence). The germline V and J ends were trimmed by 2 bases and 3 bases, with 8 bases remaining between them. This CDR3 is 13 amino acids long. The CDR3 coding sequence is TGTGCCAGCAGCTTAACATGGAAAGAGACCCAGTACTTC. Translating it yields CASSLTWKETQYF.